This T cell receptor (beta chain) was recovered during a study of OX40 agonist ivuxolimab in advanced cancers. Study-wide findings and caveats: Expanded peripheral T cells had an undetermined antigen specificity. Dose levels from 0.1 to 3.0 mg/kg saw CD4+ and CD8+ blood T cells expand clonally by week 6.

Data came from immunoSEQ multiplex PCR; TCRdb stores just in-frame clones and leaves some out. The data contain 53,000 or so clones, about 94% of them singletons. Comments on this clone: What it binds is unknown.

CDR1 and CDR2 from the germline V gene are MNHNS and SASEGT. The junction had 3 bases not matched to a gene; V was cut back by 8 bases and J by 1 base. The CDR3 contains 13 residues. The chain couples TRBV6-1 to TRBJ2-7; TRBD2 agrees at 9 bases. The TCR originated in an adult with an advanced solid tumor such as melanoma, head and neck, liver or kidney cancer. The sequences come from CD4+ or CD8+ T cells sorted from blood, collected in a trial of the OX40 agonist ivuxolimab. CDR3 nucleotides: TGTGCCAGCGGTCTAGCGGGGTCCTACGAGCAGTACTTC. It translates to CASGLAGSYEQYF.